This TCR beta chain was documented in a study of T cells after posttransplantation cyclophosphamide. The study, taken as a whole, reports: TRB overlap between skin or GI tissue T cells and blood was limited. Recipient CMV seropositivity and CMV reactivation strongly tracked TRB clonality. Later post-transplant blood repertoires were often dominated by donor CD8+ memory clones.

A marrow graft followed busulfan-fludarabine conditioning, with cyclophosphamide on days +3 and +4. Sequencing was performed with immunoSEQ multiplex PCR; in TCRdb, only in-frame clones are kept and a portion is missing. The repertoire holds tens of thousands of clones, with 90% as singletons. As to this clone: What it binds is not known.

In germline, CDR1 is SGHDT, CDR2 YYEEEE. CDR3 length equals 12 residues. The junction had 4 bases not matched to a gene; V was cut back by 0 bases and J by 11 bases. The sample consisted of PBMCs, taken 62 days after allogeneic stem cell transplant with posttransplant cyclophosphamide. The rearrangement uses TRBV5-6 and TRBJ1-1, with TRBD1 matching over 7 bases. The source is a male patient in his sixties who received an allogeneic stem cell transplant from a related donor and was CMV-positive. A subset of T cells may come from the graft donor. For the CDR3, the DNA is TGTGCCAGCAGCTTGGGGCCCAGGGGGGCTTTCTTT. Its protein product is CASSLGPRGAFF.